The 11 T cell receptor beta chains below were found in one sample sequenced in a study of blood T cell repertoires in COVID-19. Method: immunoSEQ multiplex PCR; TCRdb's copy keeps in-frame clones and lacks some. The sample yields over 200,000 clones, less than 90% seen once. Sample: peripheral blood. The receptor source for this set is a woman at least 80 years old with active or convalescent COVID-19.

The chain couples TRBV7-2 to TRBJ2-7; 12 bases agree with TRBD2. Germline V CDR1 and CDR2: SGHTA, FQGNSA. Unmatched junction bases numbered 9, after V lost 2 bases and J lost 7 bases. This CDR3 contains 16 residues. Written as DNA, the CDR3 is TGTGCCAGCAGCTTAAGAGCTAGCGGGGGGGAATTTGAGCAGTACTTC. It specifies CASSLRASGGEFEQYF.

The chain recombines TRBV7-3 with TRBJ2-6, with D perhaps TRBD1 (6 bases). V lost 1 base, J lost 4 bases, and 20 bases lay in between. Looked up from germline, CDR1 is SGHTA and CDR2 is FQGTGA. The CDR3 contains 19 residues. The CDR3 sequence is CASSLKGTNNLLGANVLTF. The CDR3 region has the DNA TGTGCCAGCAGCTTAAAAGGGACAAACAACCTCTTGGGGGCCAACGTCCTGACTTTC.

The chain is built from TRBV15 and TRBJ1-4; TRBD1 matches 9 bases. Unmatched junction bases numbered 13, after V lost 6 bases and J lost 11 bases. Germline CDR1 and CDR2: LNHNV and YYDKDF (reference sequence). The CDR3 runs to 15 residues. Here the CDR3 DNA reads TGTGCCACCAGTACCACAGGGGGCGGCCTGGCGAAACTGTTTTTT. Its translation is CATSTTGGGLAKLFF.

The gene calls are TRBV19 and TRBJ1-1; TRBD1 agrees at 7 bases. This CDR3 has 17 amino acids. The trim removed 6 bases at V and 0 bases at J, leaving 13 bases unmatched. Looked up from germline, CDR1 is LNHDA and CDR2 is SQIVND (reference sequence). The CDR3 sequence: CASRVGKVDRLNTEAFF. CDR3 in DNA: TGTGCCAGTAGGGTTGGGAAAGTGGACAGGTTGAACACTGAAGCTTTCTTT.

The chain couples TRBV12-3 or TRBV12-4 to TRBJ2-7; tentatively, D is TRBD2 (6 bases). There are 13 residues in the CDR3. V was pared by 5 bases and J by 0 bases, with 8 bases between. Here the CDR3 reads CASSRLVSYEQYF. In DNA, the CDR3 is TGTGCCAGCAGTCGACTAGTCTCCTACGAGCAGTACTTC.

About this clone itself: Other DNA sequences within the sample encode an identical CDR3. The CDR3 here is CASSQDRNQPQHF. For the CDR3, the DNA is TGCGCCAGCAGCCAAGACAGGAATCAGCCCCAGCATTTT. This chain uses TRBV4-3 with TRBJ1-5; the D is unclear. The CDR3 is made up of 13 amino acids. Germline V gene lookup returns CDR1 LGHNA and CDR2 YSLEER. Trimming pared 0 bases from V and 4 bases from J, leaving 4 bases between.

This chain uses TRBV6-2 or TRBV6-3 with TRBJ1-5, with 9 bases that match TRBD1. The CDR3 sequence is 14 residues long. With V trimmed by 4 bases and J by 9 bases, 7 bases remained unmatched. CDR1 is MNHEY, CDR2 SVGEGT, per germline. The CDR3 is CASSSGTGIGPQHF. The CDR3 region has the DNA TGTGCCAGCAGTTCCGGGACAGGGATAGGGCCCCAGCATTTT.

For the CDR3, the DNA is TGTGCCAGCAGTGCTTCAGCTGGAAACACCATATATTTT. It translates to CASSASAGNTIYF. This sequence joins TRBV7-3 and TRBJ1-3; D uncertain. Germline V lookup: CDR1 SGHTA, CDR2 FQGTGA. The V end was cut by 6 bases, the J end by 2 bases, with 8 bases between. The CDR3 consists of 13 residues.

This clone is a singleton in its sample. The gene calls are TRBV9 and TRBJ2-1; 8 nucleotides match TRBD1. CDR1 and CDR2 (germline): SGDLS, YYNGEE. The CDR3 spans 16 residues. Germline trimming cut 4 bases from V and 0 bases from J; bases unmatched to any gene: 6. The CDR3 sequence is CASSTRTGTSYNEQFF. The CDR3 DNA sequence: TGTGCCAGCAGCACTCGGACAGGGACCTCCTACAATGAGCAGTTCTTC.

CDR3 region: CASSPGGYSNQPQHF. The DNA for the CDR3 is TGTGCCAGCAGCCCAGGGGGTTATAGCAATCAGCCCCAGCATTTT. V usage is TRBV7-9 and J usage is TRBJ1-5; the match to TRBD1 covers 7 bases. In germline, CDR1 is SEHNR, CDR2 FQNEAQ (reference sequence). The CDR3 covers 15 residues. V was clipped by 5 bases and J by 0 bases; unmatched bases: 4.

CDR3 protein: CAWIPGAYQETQYF. The CDR3 DNA sequence: TGTGCCTGGATCCCCGGTGCATACCAAGAGACCCAGTACTTC. The V call is TRBV30, the J call TRBJ2-5, with unresolved D. Germline V gene sequence: CDR1 GTSNPN, CDR2 SVGIG (reference sequence). This CDR3 has 14 amino acids. V lost 4 bases and J lost 0, with 12 bases in between.